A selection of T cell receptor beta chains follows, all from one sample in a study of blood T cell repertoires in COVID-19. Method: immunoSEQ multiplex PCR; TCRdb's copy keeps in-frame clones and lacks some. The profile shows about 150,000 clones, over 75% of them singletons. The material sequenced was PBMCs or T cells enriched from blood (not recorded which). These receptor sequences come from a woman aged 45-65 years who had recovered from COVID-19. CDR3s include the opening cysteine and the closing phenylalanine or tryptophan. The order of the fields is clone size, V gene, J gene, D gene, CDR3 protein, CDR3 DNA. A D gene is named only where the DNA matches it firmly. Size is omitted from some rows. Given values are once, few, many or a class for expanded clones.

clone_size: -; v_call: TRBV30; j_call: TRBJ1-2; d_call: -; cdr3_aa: CAWGRDYGYTF; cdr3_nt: TGTGCCTGGGGACGGGACTATGGCTACACCTTC
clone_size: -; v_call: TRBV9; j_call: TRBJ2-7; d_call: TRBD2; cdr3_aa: CASSVATGTSPYEQYF; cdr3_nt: TGTGCCAGCAGCGTAGCTACCGGGACTAGCCCCTACGAGCAGTACTTC
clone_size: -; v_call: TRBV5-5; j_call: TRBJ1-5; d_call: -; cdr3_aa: CASSMIQGGGNQPQHF; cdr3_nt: TGTGCCAGCAGCATGATACAGGGTGGCGGCAATCAGCCCCAGCATTTT
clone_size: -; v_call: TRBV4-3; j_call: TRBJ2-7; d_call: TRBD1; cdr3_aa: CASSQGGTGANEQYF; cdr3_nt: TGCGCCAGCAGCCAAGGGGGGACAGGGGCGAACGAGCAGTACTTC
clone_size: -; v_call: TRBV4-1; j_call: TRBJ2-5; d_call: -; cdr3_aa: CASSRAVQGPPSQETQYF; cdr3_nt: TGCGCCAGCAGCCGGGCCGTACAGGGACCTCCCAGCCAAGAGACCCAGTACTTC
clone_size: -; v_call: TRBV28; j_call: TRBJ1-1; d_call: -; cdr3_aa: CASTPLGTEAFF; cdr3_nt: TGTGCCAGTACGCCGCTAGGCACTGAAGCTTTCTTT
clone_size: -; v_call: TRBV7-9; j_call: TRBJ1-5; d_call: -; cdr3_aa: CASSFWGTVQGPQHF; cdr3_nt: TGTGCCAGCAGCTTTTGGGGGACCGTTCAGGGGCCGCAGCATTTT
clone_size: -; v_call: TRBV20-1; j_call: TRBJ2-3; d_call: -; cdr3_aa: CSASEASGTDTQYF; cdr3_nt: TGCAGTGCTAGTGAGGCGTCGGGAACAGATACGCAGTATTTT
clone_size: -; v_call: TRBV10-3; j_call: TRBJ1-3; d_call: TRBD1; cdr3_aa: CAIRGQYEENTIYF; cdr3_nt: TGTGCCATCAGGGGACAGTATGAGGAAAACACCATATATTTT
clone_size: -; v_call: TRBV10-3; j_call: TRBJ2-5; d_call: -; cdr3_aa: CAISESRQKETQYF; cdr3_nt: TGTGCCATCAGTGAGTCCCGACAGAAAGAGACCCAGTACTTC
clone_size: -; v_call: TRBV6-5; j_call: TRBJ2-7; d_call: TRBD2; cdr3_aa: CASSYVGGGSYEQYF; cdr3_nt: TGTGCCAGCAGTTACGTCGGGGGGGGATCCTACGAGCAGTACTTC
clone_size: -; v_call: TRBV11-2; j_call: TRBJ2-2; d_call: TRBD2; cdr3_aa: CASSLAQAGGNTGELFF; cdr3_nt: TGTGCCAGCAGCTTGGCCCAAGCGGGGGGGAACACCGGGGAGCTGTTTTTT
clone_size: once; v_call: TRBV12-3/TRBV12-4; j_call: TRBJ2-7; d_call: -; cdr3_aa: CASRDGPSGEQYF; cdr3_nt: TGTGCCAGCAGAGATGGCCCCTCGGGCGAGCAGTACTTC
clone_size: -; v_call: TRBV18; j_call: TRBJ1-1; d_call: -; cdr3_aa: CASSPTRQADTEAFF; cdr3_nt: TGTGCCAGCTCACCAACCAGGCAGGCCGACACTGAAGCTTTCTTT
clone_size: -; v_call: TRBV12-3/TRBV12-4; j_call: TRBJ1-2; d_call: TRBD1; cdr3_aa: CASSLPTGNGYTF; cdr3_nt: TGTGCCAGCAGTTTACCGACAGGGAATGGCTACACCTTC
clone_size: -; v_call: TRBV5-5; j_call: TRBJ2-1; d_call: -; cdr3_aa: CASGAQRGNEQFF; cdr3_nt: TGTGCCAGCGGGGCCCAACGGGGGAATGAGCAGTTCTTC
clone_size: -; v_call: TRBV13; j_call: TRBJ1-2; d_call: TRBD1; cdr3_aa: CASSHRQGPYGYTF; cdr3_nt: TGTGCCAGCAGTCACCGACAGGGACCCTATGGCTACACCTTC
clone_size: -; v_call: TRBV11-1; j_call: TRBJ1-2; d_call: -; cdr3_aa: CAIPSYGYTF; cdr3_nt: TGTGCCATCCCGTCCTATGGCTACACCTTC
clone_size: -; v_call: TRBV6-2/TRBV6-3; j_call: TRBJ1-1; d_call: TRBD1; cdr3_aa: CASSYTGGTEAFF; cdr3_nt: TGTGCCAGCAGTTATACAGGGGGGACTGAAGCTTTCTTT
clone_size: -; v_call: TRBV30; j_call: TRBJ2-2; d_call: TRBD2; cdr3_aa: CAWSRLAGGPAGELFF; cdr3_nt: TGTGCCTGGAGTAGGCTAGCGGGGGGGCCAGCCGGGGAGCTGTTTTTT
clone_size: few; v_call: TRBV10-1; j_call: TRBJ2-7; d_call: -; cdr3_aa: CASSNRNYEQYF; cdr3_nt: TGCGCCAGCAGTAACAGGAACTACGAGCAGTACTTC
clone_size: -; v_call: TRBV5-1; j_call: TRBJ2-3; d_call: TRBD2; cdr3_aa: CASRSGASTDTQYF; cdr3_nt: TGCGCCAGCAGGAGCGGGGCTAGCACAGATACGCAGTATTTT